This T cell receptor beta chain was sequenced in a study of T cell changes during pregnancy in multiple sclerosis. Sequencing used immunoSEQ multiplex PCR; TCRdb keeps in-frame clones, though not all of them. This sample yields over 70,000 clones, of which approximately 92% are seen a single time; less than 3% belongs to the top ten. Germline values: CDR1 SQVTM, CDR2 ANQGSEA. The trim removed 4 bases at V and 2 bases at J, leaving 16 bases unmatched. This CDR3 is 18 amino acids long. The sequence derives from a female donor in good health, enrolled as a control in a pregnancy study. This specimen consisted of peripheral blood, obtained in the third trimester of pregnancy. J is TRBJ2-3 and V is TRBV29-1; 9 bases are shared with TRBD2. The CDR3 DNA follows: TGCAGCGTTGCCCCTCGACTAGCGGACAACCCTACCACAGATACGCAGTATTTT. Protein product: CSVAPRLADNPTTDTQYF.